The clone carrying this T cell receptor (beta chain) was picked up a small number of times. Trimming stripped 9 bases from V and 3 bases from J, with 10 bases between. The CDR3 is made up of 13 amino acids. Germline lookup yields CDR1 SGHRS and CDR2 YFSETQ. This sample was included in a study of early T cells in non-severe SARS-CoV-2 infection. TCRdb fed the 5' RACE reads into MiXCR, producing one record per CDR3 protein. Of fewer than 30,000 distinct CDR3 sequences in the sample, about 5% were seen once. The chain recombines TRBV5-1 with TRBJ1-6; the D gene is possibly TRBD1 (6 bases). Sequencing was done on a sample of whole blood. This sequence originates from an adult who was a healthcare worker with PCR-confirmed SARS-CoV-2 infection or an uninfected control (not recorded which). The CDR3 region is CATADSYNSPLHF. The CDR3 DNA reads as TGCGCCACCGCGGACAGCTATAATTCACCCCTCCACTTT.